This T cell receptor beta chain is drawn from a study of control samples from healthy donors and cancer patients. The protocol was immunoSEQ multiplex PCR, while the TCRdb copy is restricted to in-frame clones and leaves out a portion. The table records approximately 100,000 clones, under 90% of them present only once. This CDR3 is 15 amino acids long. Trimming cost V 4 bases and J 4 bases, with 16 bases left between them. Germline V gives CDR1 SGHDN, CDR2 FVKESK. The rearrangement uses TRBV14 and TRBJ1-2; D call uncertain. Sequenced material: blood. The TCR was taken from a woman in her forties in good health. In nucleotides, the CDR3 is TGTGCCAGCAGCCCCCTGGAACAGACCACCTATGGCTACACCTTC. Its translation: CASSPLEQTTYGYTF.